Each of the 23 T cell receptor beta chains below was sequenced from the same sample in a study of regulatory T cells in long-lasting Graves disease. Assembly of TCR beta libraries relied on iRepertoire HTBI primers together with Arm-PCR of CDR3 regions. TCRdb re-called the multiplex PCR reads with MiXCR, one entry per CDR3 protein. There are roughly 500,000 distinct CDR3 sequences in the sample; approximately 14% occur only once, and about 15% lies in the top ten. The time point was: newly diagnosed GD, antithyroid drugs for less than 3 months. The TCR library was made from RNA extracted from PBMCs. These data were also reused for a study on T cells in Graves' hyperthyroidism and ophthalmopathy.

The input for sequencing was peripheral blood mononuclear cells (PBMCs), taken at new diagnosis, from a patient treated with antithyroid drugs. These receptors all stem from a woman between 50 and 59 years old with Graves disease.

This clonotype was seen repeatedly, ten times or more. The V call is TRBV5-1, the J call TRBJ2-5; D is perhaps TRBD1 or TRBD2 (5 bases each). From germline, CDR1 is SGHRS and CDR2 YFSETQ. The CDR3 length is 14 residues. The germline V and J ends were trimmed by 6 bases and 2 bases, with 14 bases remaining between them. The CDR3, as DNA: TGCGCCAGCACCGAAGGGACGCAACAAGAGACCCAGTACTTC. Protein: CASTEGTQQETQYF.

The chain recombines TRBV7-2 with TRBJ2-1; the match to TRBD1 covers 9 bases. The CDR3 contains 16 residues. The germline gives CDR1 SGHTA, CDR2 FQGNSA. Germline trimming cut 1 base from V and 6 bases from J; bases unmatched to any gene: 7. In DNA, the CDR3 is TGTGCCAGCAGCTTAGTCCCGGGACAGGGAATCAATGAGCAGTTCTTC. Its protein is CASSLVPGQGINEQFF.

As regards this clonotype: A much larger clonotype is one base distant, so this may be a read error. The chain uses TRBV28 and TRBJ1-2; D not certain. The CDR3 extends over 13 amino acids. CDR1 is MDHEN and CDR2 is SYDVKM in the germline V gene. Trimming removed 0 bases from V and 4 bases from J, with 6 bases in between. CDR3: CASSLWQAYGYTF. CDR3 DNA sequence: TGTGCCAGCAGTTTATGGCAGGCCTATGGCTACACCTTC.

Many counts were recorded for this clonotype. This rearrangement joins TRBV28 to TRBJ1-2, with D maybe TRBD1 (6 bases). V lost 1 base to trimming and J lost 7 bases, with 22 bases between them. The CDR3 covers 17 residues. Germline values: CDR1 MDHEN, CDR2 SYDVKM. The CDR3 nucleotides read TGTGCCAGCAGTTTATCCGCCCCCCTCGACAGGTCCTCTGGCTACACCTTC. Its protein is CASSLSAPLDRSSGYTF.

This clonotype was seen many times. CDR3 bases: TGTGCCAGCAGTACTACCGGGACAGGGGGCAATGAGCAGTTCTTC. As protein: CASSTTGTGGNEQFF. The V gene is TRBV27, the J gene TRBJ2-1; 11 positions agree with TRBD1. Germline CDR1 reads MNHEY; CDR2 reads SMNVEV (reference sequence). The trim removed 5 bases at V and 6 bases at J, leaving 6 bases unmatched. The CDR3 length is 15 residues.

The table lists this clonotype with many counts. The chain has TRBV28 and TRBJ2-1; 8 bases map to TRBD2. This CDR3 contains 15 residues. Germline trimming cut 3 bases from V and 4 bases from J; bases unmatched to any gene: 5. Germline V gene lookup returns CDR1 MDHEN and CDR2 SYDVKM. CDR3 nucleotide sequence: TGTGCCAGCAGTTTTGGGGGACTAGGTTACAATGAGCAGTTCTTC. Encoded protein: CASSFGGLGYNEQFF.

This rearrangement joins TRBV27 to TRBJ2-1; TRBD2 matches 13 bases. The CDR3 length is 16 residues. In germline, CDR1 is MNHEY, CDR2 SMNVEV (reference sequence). The junction had 7 bases not matched to a gene; V was cut back by 3 bases and J by 8 bases. The CDR3 DNA reads TGTGCCAGCAGTTTCCGGCCACTAGCGGGAGGGGATGAGCAGTTCTTC. Its protein is CASSFRPLAGGDEQFF.

This clonotype was seen many times. The chain links TRBV5-1 to TRBJ1-1, with D possibly TRBD1 on 6 matching bases. The CDR3 contains 12 residues. CDR1 and CDR2 (germline): SGHRS, YFSETQ. V was shortened by 5 bases and J by 6 bases, with 11 bases between the two germline ends. CDR3 sequence: CASSFGGAEAFF. CDR3 DNA: TGCGCCAGCAGTTTCGGGGGCGCTGAAGCTTTCTTT.

The sample holds many counts of this clonotype. The genes are TRBV6-1 and TRBJ1-2, with D perhaps TRBD1 (5 bases). The V end was cut by 0 bases, the J end by 4 bases, with 12 bases between. Germline V lookup: CDR1 MNHNS, CDR2 SASEGT. The CDR3 length is 15 residues. CDR3 nucleotide sequence: TGTGCCAGCAGTGAAGCGATTCCAGGGATCTATGGCTACACCTTC. This gives the protein CASSEAIPGIYGYTF.

The V call is TRBV29-1, the J call TRBJ1-2, with 7 bases matching TRBD1. The germline V gene encodes CDR1 SQVTM and CDR2 ANQGSEA. This CDR3 has 13 amino acids. Trimming took 8 bases from V and 5 from J; bases not matched to a gene: 11. CDR3 bases: TGCAGCACGTGGACAGGCGGGAGGTATGGCTACACCTTC. Protein: CSTWTGGRYGYTF.

The DNA for the CDR3 is TGTGCCAGCAGCCAAGATGTTCGGGGGAGTCTGGTCGGGGAGCTGTTTTTT. The encoded protein is CASSQDVRGSLVGELFF. This chain links TRBV14 with TRBJ2-2, with a tentative D call TRBD2 (6 bases). CDR3 size: 17 residues. With 0 bases removed from V and 7 bases from J, the gap between germline ends came to 18 bases. CDR1 is SGHDN and CDR2 is FVKESK in the germline V gene.

This clonotype has only a few counts. The gene calls are TRBV6-1 and TRBJ2-6, with a weak D call TRBD2 (5 bases). Trimming cost V 8 bases and J 0 bases, with 11 bases left between them. This CDR3 has 15 residues. Germline CDR1 MNHNS, CDR2 SASEGT. The CDR3 coding sequence is TGTGCCAGCGCCCGAGAGGGCTCTGGGGCCAACGTCCTGACTTTC. Protein: CASAREGSGANVLTF.

On this clonotype itself: Given a much more abundant clone one base away, this may be a read error. The V and J genes are TRBV27 and TRBJ2-2, with D perhaps matching TRBD2 (6 bases). V lost 5 bases and J 3 bases, leaving 16 bases between the germline ends. This CDR3 has 16 residues. The germline V gene has CDR1 MNHEY and CDR2 SMNVEV (reference sequence). Here the CDR3 reads CASSGAGTAYTGELFF. For the CDR3, the DNA is TGTGCCAGCAGTGGTGCGGGGACCGCCTACACCGGGGAGCTGTTTTTT.

Regarding this clonotype: Being one base from a much bigger clone, this may be a read error. The chain employs TRBV12-3 or TRBV12-4 and TRBJ2-6; TRBD1 aligns across 8 bases. The ends lost 5 bases at V and 2 bases at J; junction bases unmatched: 8. This CDR3 is built from 17 residues. The chain's CDR3 is CASSDDRGVTGANVLTF. CDR3 in DNA: TGTGCCAGCAGTGATGACAGGGGAGTTACTGGGGCCAACGTCCTGACTTTC.

The sample holds many counts of this clonotype. The genes are TRBV27 and TRBJ2-1; D uncertain. The length of the CDR3 is 11 residues. Trimming left V 8 bases short and J 9 bases short, with 11 bases between. The germline gives CDR1 MNHEY, CDR2 SMNVEV (reference sequence). The CDR3 spells CASLGWGEQFF. The CDR3 DNA reads as TGTGCCAGCCTCGGGTGGGGTGAGCAGTTCTTC.

This clonotype was seen a few times. The chain uses TRBV30 and TRBJ2-7; D possibly corresponds to TRBD2 (5 bases). Germline lookup yields CDR1 GTSNPN and CDR2 SVGIG (reference sequence). Trimming took 0 bases from V and 0 from J, leaving 15 bases between them. This CDR3 region has 16 residues. The CDR3 protein is CAWSVRGRVPSYEQYF. CDR3 coding DNA: TGTGCCTGGAGTGTACGTGGGCGGGTGCCCTCCTACGAGCAGTACTTC.

This clonotype has a handful of counts. CDR3 in amino acids: CASSPTTGNSPLHF. The CDR3 bases are TGCGCCAGCAGCCCTACGACAGGGAATTCACCCCTCCACTTT. The genes are TRBV5-1 and TRBJ1-6; 7 positions agree with TRBD1. Germline V gene lookup returns CDR1 SGHRS and CDR2 YFSETQ. Trimming at V came to 4 bases and at J to 7 bases, leaving 5 bases not matched to a gene. This CDR3 spans 14 amino acids.

This clonotype was counted many times. V gene TRBV20-1 combines with J gene TRBJ2-5, with D possibly being TRBD2 (5 bases). From germline, CDR1 is DFQATT and CDR2 SNEGSKA (reference sequence). The CDR3 consists of 12 residues. The V end was cut by 3 bases, the J end by 5 bases, with 10 bases between. This CDR3 reads CSASGMGETQYF. The CDR3 nucleotides are TGCAGTGCTAGCGGGATGGGTGAGACCCAGTACTTC.

This clonotype was detected ten times or more. The CDR3 here is CASSPLTGVYEQYF. CDR3 nucleotides: TGTGCCAGCAGTCCTTTGACAGGGGTATACGAGCAGTACTTC. The chain has TRBV12-3 or TRBV12-4 and TRBJ2-7; 8 positions agree with TRBD1. The trim removed 5 bases at V and 4 bases at J, leaving 7 bases unmatched. CDR3 size: 14 residues.

V usage is TRBV9 and J usage is TRBJ1-2; D perhaps matches TRBD1 (6 bases). The V and J ends lost 3 bases and 4 bases respectively, with 13 bases between them. The CDR3 is made up of 14 amino acids. CDR1 is SGDLS, CDR2 YYNGEE, per germline. CDR3 protein: CASSAGGQVYGYTF. CDR3 in DNA: TGTGCCAGCAGCGCGGGGGGACAAGTCTATGGCTACACCTTC.

The table lists this clonotype with many counts. The chain employs TRBV5-6 and TRBJ1-2; unclear D gene. Trimming cost V 5 bases and J 2 bases, with 13 bases left between them. Germline lookup yields CDR1 SGHDT and CDR2 YYEEEE. The CDR3 is 14 residues long. CDR3 region: CASSPGQLNYGYTF. In DNA, the CDR3 is TGTGCCAGCAGTCCAGGCCAACTAAACTATGGCTACACCTTC.

This clonotype was counted at least ten times. The V and J genes are TRBV9 and TRBJ2-1; 10 nucleotides match TRBD2. This CDR3 region has 14 residues. CDR1 SGDLS and CDR2 YYNGEE come from the germline V gene. CDR3 in amino acids: CPRGASGSCDEQFF. CDR3 coding DNA: TGTCCCCGGGGGGCTAGCGGGAGTTGTGATGAGCAGTTCTTC.

This clonotype was found many times. The rearrangement links TRBV6-5 to TRBJ2-7; 10 bases align to TRBD1. Trimming at V came to 3 bases and at J to 5 bases, leaving 7 bases not matched to a gene. The CDR3 consists of 15 residues. CDR1 MNHEY and CDR2 SVGAGI come from the germline V gene. The CDR3 is CASSYFGTGVNEQYF. DNA of the CDR3: TGTGCCAGCAGTTATTTCGGGACAGGGGTTAACGAGCAGTACTTC.